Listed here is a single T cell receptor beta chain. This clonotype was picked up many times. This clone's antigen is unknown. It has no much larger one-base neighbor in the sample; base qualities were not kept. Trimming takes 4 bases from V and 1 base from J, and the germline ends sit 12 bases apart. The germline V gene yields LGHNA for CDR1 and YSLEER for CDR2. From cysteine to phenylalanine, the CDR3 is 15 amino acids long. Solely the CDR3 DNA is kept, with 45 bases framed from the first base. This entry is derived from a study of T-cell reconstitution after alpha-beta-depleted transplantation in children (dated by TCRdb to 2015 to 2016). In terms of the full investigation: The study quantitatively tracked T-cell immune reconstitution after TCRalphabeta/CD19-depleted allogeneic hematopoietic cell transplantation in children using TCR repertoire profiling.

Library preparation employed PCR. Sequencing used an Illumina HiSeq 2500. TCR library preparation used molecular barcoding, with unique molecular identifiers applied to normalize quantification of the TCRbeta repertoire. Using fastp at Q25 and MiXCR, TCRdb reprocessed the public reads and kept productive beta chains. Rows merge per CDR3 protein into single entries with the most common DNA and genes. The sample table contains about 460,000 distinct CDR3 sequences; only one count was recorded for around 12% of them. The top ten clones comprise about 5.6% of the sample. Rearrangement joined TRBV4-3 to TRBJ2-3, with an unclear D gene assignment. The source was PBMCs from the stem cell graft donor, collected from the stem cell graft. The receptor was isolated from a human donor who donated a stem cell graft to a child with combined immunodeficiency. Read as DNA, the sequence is TGCGCCAGCAGCCCGAGTAGAGTTGGCACAGATACGCAGTATTTT. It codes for CASSPSRVGTDTQYF.